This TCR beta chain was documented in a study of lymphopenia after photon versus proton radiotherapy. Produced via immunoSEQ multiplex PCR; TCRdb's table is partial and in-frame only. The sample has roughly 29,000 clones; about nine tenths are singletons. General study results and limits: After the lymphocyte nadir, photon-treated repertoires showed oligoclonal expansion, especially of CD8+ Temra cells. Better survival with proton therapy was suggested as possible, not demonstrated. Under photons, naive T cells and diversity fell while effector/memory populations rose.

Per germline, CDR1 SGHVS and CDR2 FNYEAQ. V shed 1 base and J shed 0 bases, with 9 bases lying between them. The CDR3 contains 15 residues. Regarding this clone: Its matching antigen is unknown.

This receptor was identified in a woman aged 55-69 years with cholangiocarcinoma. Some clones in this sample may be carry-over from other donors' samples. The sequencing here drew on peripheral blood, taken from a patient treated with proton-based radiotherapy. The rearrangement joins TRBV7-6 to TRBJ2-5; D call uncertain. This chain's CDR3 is CASSLVGANQETQYF. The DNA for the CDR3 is TGTGCCAGCAGCTTAGTAGGCGCTAACCAAGAGACCCAGTACTTC.